This T cell receptor beta chain was identified during a study of T cells in women clearing cervical HPV infection. Study-wide background: Case blood drawn at lesion detection; control blood after infection cleared. Broader study findings: A classifier using richness and V gene abundances reached an AUC of about 0.83.

Notes on this clone: Its antigen is still unknown. The read gets to within 3 residues of the CDR3 end, and the germline J gene fills in the rest.

Data came from immunoSEQ multiplex PCR; TCRdb stores just in-frame clones and leaves some out. The sample table sets out roughly 30,000 clones. CDR3 size: 14 residues. CDR1 and CDR2 (germline): DFQATT, SNEGSKA (reference sequence). Trimming stripped 6 bases from V and 3 bases from J, with 18 bases between. The V call is TRBV20-1, the J call TRBJ2-7, with D possibly matching TRBD1 (6 bases). The TCR originated in a woman between 18 and 69 years old with a cervical HPV16 infection that either progressed to CIN3+ or cleared (not recorded which). Sequenced: blood buffy coat. Partial CDR3 DNA: TGCAGTGCCGAAAACAGGGCCCCACGCTACGAG. Encoded protein: CSAENRAPRYE. In full, the CDR3 is CSAENRAPRYEQYF.